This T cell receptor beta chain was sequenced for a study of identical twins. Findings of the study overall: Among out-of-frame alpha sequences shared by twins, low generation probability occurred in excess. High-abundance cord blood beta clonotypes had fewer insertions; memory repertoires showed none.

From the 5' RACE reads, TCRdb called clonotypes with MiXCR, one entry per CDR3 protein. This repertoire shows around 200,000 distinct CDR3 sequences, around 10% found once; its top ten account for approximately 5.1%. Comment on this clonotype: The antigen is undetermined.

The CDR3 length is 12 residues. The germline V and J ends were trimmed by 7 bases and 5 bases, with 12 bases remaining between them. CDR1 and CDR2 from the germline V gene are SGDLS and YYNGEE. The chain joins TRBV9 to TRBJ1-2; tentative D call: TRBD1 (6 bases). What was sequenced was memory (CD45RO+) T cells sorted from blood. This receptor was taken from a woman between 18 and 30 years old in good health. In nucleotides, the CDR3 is TGTGCCAGCGAGGGGGTCAGGTATGGCTACACCTTC. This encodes CASEGVRYGYTF.